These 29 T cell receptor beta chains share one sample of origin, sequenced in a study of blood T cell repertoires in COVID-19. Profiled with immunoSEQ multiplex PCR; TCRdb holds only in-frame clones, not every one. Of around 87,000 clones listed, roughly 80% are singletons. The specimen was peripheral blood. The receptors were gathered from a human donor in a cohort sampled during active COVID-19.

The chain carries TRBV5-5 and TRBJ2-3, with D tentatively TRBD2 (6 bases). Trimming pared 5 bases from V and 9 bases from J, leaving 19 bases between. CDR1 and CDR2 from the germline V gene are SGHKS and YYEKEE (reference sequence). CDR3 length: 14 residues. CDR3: CASRWREETRTQYF. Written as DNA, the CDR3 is TGTGCCAGCAGGTGGAGGGAGGAAACTAGGACGCAGTATTTT.

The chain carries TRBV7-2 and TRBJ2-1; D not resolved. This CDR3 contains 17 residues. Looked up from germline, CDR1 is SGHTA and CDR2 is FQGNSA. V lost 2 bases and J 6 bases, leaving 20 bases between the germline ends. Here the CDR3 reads CASSLWVVSGSGNEQFF. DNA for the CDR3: TGTGCCAGCAGCTTATGGGTCGTTTCCGGATCGGGCAATGAGCAGTTCTTC.

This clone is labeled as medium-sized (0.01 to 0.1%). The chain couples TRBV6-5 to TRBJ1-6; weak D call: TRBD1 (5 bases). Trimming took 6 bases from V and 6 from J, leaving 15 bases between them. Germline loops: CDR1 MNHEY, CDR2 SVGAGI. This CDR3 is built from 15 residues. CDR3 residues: CASSEAGGFNSPLHF. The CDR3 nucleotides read TGTGCCAGCAGCGAGGCCGGGGGGTTTAATTCACCCCTCCACTTT.

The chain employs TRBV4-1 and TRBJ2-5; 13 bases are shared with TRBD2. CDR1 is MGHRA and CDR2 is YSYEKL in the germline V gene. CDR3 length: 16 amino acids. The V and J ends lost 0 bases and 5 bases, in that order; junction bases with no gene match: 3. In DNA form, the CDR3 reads TGCGCCAGCAGCCAAGATGGGACTAGCGGGGTGGAGACCCAGTACTTC. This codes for CASSQDGTSGVETQYF.

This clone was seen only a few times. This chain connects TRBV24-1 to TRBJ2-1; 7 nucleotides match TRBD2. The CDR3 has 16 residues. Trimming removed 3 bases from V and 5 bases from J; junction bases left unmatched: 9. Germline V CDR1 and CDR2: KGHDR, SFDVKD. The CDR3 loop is CATSDRLRGSNNEQFF. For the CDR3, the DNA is TGTGCCACCAGTGATAGGTTGCGGGGGTCAAACAATGAGCAGTTCTTC.

The DNA for the CDR3 is TGCGCCAGCAGCGTTACCACTAGCGGGAGTTTAGAATCCCACGAGCAGTACTTC. This encodes CASSVTTSGSLESHEQYF. This rearrangement joins TRBV5-1 to TRBJ2-7; 11 bases are a match to TRBD2. Germline V gene lookup returns CDR1 SGHRS and CDR2 YFSETQ. CDR3 length: 18 amino acids. With 4 bases clipped from V and 5 bases from J, the junction kept 17 bases outside the gene matches.

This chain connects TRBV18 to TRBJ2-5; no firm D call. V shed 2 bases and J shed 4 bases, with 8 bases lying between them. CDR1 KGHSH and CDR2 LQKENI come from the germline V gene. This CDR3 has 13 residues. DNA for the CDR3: TGTGCCAGCTCACCAGACTTGACAGAGACCCAGTACTTC. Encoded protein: CASSPDLTETQYF.

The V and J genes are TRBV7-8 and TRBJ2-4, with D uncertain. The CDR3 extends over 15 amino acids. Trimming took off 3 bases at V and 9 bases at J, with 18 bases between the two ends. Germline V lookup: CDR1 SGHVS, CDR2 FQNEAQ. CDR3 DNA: TGTGCCAGCAGCTTTGATTTATCGGCTGAGGCCATTCAGTACTTC. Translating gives CASSFDLSAEAIQYF.

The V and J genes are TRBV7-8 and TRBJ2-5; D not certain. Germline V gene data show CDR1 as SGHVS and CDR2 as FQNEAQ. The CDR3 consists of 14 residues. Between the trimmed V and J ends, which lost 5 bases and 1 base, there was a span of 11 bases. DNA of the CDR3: TGTGCCAGCAGCCCGACAAGAGTCCAAGAGACCCAGTACTTC. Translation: CASSPTRVQETQYF.

The CDR3 here is CASSLNSFTEAFF. CDR3 DNA sequence: TGTGCCAGCAGCTTAAACAGCTTCACTGAAGCTTTCTTT. The chain uses TRBV7-9 and TRBJ1-1; the D is unclear. The germline V gene has CDR1 SEHNR and CDR2 FQNEAQ (reference sequence). This CDR3 contains 13 residues. With 2 bases removed from V and 4 bases from J, the gap between germline ends came to 8 bases.

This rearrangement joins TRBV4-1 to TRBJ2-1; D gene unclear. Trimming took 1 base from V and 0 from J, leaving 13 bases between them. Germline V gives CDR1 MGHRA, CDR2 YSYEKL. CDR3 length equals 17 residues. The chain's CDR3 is CASSQAPLQSSYNEQFF. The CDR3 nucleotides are TGCGCCAGCAGCCAAGCCCCCTTACAGAGCTCCTACAATGAGCAGTTCTTC.

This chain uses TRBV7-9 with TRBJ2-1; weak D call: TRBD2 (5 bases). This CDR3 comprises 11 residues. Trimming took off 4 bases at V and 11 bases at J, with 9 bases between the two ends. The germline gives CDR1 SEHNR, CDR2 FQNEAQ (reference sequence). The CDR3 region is CASSYPGKQFF. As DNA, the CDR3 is TGTGCCAGCAGCTACCCGGGAAAGCAGTTCTTC.

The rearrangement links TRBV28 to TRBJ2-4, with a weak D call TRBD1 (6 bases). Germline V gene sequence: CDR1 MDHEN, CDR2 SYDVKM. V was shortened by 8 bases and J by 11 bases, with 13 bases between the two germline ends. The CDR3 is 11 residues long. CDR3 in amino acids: CASGLRGVQYF. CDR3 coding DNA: TGTGCCAGCGGCCTCAGGGGTGTTCAGTACTTC.

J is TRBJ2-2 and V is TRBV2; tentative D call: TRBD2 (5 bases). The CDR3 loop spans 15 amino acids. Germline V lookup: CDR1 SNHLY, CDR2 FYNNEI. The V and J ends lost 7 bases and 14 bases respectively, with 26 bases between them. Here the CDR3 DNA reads TGTGCCAGCACCTCTGGCGTCGAGCGGTACCCCCGCCTGTTTTTT. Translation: CASTSGVERYPRLFF.

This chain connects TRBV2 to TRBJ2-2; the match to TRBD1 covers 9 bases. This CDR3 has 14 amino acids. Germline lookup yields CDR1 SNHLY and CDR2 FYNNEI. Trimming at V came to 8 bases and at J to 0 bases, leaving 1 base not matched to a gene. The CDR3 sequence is CASWDRANTGELFF. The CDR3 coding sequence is TGTGCCAGCTGGGACAGGGCGAACACCGGGGAGCTGTTTTTT.

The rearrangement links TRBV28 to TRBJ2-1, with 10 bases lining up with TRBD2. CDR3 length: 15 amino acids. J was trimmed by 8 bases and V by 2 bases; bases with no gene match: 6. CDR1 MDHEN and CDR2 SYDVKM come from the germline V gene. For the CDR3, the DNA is TGTGCCAGCAGTTTAGCTAGCGGGAGACTATATGAGCAGTTCTTC. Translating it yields CASSLASGRLYEQFF.

The CDR3 sequence is CASSPDRTSGYNEQFF. In nucleotides, the CDR3 is TGTGCCAGCAGCCCTGACCGGACTAGCGGGTACAATGAGCAGTTCTTC. V gene TRBV28 combines with J gene TRBJ2-1; 11 nucleotides line up with TRBD2. This CDR3 is 16 amino acids long. Germline V gene data show CDR1 as MDHEN and CDR2 as SYDVKM. The V gene end was trimmed by 6 bases and the J gene end by 4 bases; junction bases not matched to a gene: 8.

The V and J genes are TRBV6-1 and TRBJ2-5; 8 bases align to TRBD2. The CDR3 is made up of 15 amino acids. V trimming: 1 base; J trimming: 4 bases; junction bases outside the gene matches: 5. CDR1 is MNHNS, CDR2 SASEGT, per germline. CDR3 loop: CASSEGTAGGETQYF. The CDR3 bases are TGTGCCAGCAGTGAAGGGACGGCGGGGGGAGAGACCCAGTACTTC.

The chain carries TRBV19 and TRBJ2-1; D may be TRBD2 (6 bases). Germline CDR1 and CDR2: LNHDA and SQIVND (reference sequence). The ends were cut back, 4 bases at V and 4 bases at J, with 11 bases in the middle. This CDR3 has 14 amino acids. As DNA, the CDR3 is TGTGCCAGTAGTAGGGGTAGCGGTTACAATGAGCAGTTCTTC. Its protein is CASSRGSGYNEQFF.

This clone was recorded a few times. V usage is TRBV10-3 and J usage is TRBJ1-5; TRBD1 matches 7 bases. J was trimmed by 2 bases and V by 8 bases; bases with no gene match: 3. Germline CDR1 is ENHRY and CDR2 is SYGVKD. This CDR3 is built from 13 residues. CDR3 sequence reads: CAIGTDGNQPQHF. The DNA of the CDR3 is TGTGCCATCGGGACAGACGGCAATCAGCCCCAGCATTTT.

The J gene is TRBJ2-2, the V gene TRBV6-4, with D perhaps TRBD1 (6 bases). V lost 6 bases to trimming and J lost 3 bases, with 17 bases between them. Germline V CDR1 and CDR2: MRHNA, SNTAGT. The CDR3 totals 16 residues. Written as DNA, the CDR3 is TGTGCCAGCAGCCGGGCCGGAGAGGGGGACACCGGGGAGCTGTTTTTT. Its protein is CASSRAGEGDTGELFF.

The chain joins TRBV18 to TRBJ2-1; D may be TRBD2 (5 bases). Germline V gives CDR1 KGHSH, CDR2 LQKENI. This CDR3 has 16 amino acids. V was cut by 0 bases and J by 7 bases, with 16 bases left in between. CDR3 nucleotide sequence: TGTGCCAGCTCACCACCGAACTCGCCGGGGAATAATGAGCAGTTCTTC. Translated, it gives CASSPPNSPGNNEQFF.

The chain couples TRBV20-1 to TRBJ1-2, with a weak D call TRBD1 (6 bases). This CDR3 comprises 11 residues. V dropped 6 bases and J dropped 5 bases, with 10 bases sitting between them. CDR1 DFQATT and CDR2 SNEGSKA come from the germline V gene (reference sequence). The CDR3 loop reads CSATGSYGYTF. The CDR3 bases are TGCAGTGCCACAGGGTCTTATGGCTACACCTTC.

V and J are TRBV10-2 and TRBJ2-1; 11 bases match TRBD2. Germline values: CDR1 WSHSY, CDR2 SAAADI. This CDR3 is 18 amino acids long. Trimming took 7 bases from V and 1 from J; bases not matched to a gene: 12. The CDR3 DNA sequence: TGCGCCAGCACGGGAGGAGGTCGACTAGCGGGGTCCTACAATGAGCAGTTCTTC. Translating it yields CASTGGGRLAGSYNEQFF.

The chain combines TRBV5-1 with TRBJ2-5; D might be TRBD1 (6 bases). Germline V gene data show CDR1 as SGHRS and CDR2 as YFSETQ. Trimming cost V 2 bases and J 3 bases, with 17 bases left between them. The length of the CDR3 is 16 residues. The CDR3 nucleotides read TGCGCCAGCAGCTTCCATTTCCGGGACACGGAAGAGACCCAGTACTTC. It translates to CASSFHFRDTEETQYF.

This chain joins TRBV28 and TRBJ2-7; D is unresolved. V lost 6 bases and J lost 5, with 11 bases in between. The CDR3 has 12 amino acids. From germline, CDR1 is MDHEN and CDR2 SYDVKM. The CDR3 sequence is CASRTPGNEQYF. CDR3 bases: TGTGCCAGCAGAACTCCAGGCAACGAGCAGTACTTC.

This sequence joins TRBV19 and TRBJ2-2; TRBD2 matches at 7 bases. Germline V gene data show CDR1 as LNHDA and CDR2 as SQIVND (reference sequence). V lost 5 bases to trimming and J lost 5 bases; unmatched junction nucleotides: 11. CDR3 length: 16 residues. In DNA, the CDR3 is TGTGCCAGTAGTCCCGGGGGGTGGGGCACAACCGGGGAGCTGTTTTTT. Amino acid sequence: CASSPGGWGTTGELFF.

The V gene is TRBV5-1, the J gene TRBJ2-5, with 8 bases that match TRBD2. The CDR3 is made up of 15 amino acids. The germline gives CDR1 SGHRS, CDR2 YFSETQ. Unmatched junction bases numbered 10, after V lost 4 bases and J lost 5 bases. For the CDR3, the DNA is TGCGCCAGCAGCGATTTAAGCGGGAGTCGGGAGACCCAGTACTTC. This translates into CASSDLSGSRETQYF.

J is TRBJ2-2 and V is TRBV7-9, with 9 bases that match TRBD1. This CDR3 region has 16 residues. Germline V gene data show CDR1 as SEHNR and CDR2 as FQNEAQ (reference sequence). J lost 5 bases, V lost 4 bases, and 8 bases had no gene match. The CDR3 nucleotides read TGTGCCAGCAGCTACCAGACAGGGGGAGGAACCGGGGAGCTGTTTTTT. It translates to CASSYQTGGGTGELFF.